This T cell receptor (beta chain) was documented in a study of identical twins (dated by TCRdb to the mid-2010s). Regarding the study in general: To test whether fetal clonotypes persist, this study deep-sequenced TCR alpha and beta repertoires from monozygotic twins, from unrelated adults of various ages, and from cord blood. To rule out contamination, replicate twin experiments were performed at different times with different library preparation protocols.

Library construction relied on 5' RACE. The sequencing machine was an Illumina HiSeq 2000. A universal primer binding site was introduced by template switching, and a unique molecular identifier was present in the final cDNA, enabling accurate counting of TCR cDNA molecules. Specific primers in the conserved constant-segment region were used to synthesize first-strand cDNA for TCR alpha and beta chains. To control for contamination, every cDNA library carried two barcodes: a SMART-Mk sample barcode plus Illumina barcodes. TruSeq adapter sequences, together with Illumina sample barcodes, were added in two successive PCR steps. The Illumina HiSeq platform was used with custom primers to sequence TCR alpha and beta cDNA libraries. Per the original workflow: Unique molecular identifiers were extracted from raw reads with MiGEC, and CDR3 positions were determined with MiXCR. For each individual, recombination models were inferred using an EM algorithm with the repgenHMM and IGoR tools. Shared clonotype analysis was performed with the tcR package in R, normalizing sharing by the product of cloneset sizes. To study raw recombination free of thymic and clonal selection effects, out-of-frame nonproductive sequences were analyzed. TCRdb passed the public sequencing reads through fastp at Q25 and MiXCR, retaining productive beta sequences. Merged by CDR3 protein, the rows form single entries marked with the most common genes and DNA. The V and J calls come from TCRdb's annotation, not from the publication. Present in this sample are approximately 890,000 distinct CDR3 sequences, more than 9% of which were seen just once. Together, the top ten hold under 2% of the sample.

General study outcomes and caveats: Recombination models systematically underestimated out-of-frame TCR alpha sharing in monozygotic twins but agreed with sharing between unrelated individuals. Abundant cord blood beta clonotypes carried fewer insertions; young adult naive repertoires showed a weaker similar trend, while memory repertoires showed none. Conclusions relied on cross-sectional statistical analysis, since the same donors could not be followed over many years. Invariant T cells such as MAIT and iNKT could partly confound zero-insertion analyses, although diverse VJ usage argued against such confounding for most clonotypes. Compared with coincidental sharing between unrelated individuals, out-of-frame TCR alpha sequences shared between twins had an excess of sequences with low generation probability. A weaker excess of twin sharing was found in beta out-of-frame sequences because the signal-to-noise ratio was lowered by fewer shared sequences.

Via the germline V gene (reference sequence), CDR1 is SGHAT and CDR2 FQDESV. Ends trimmed: V by 4 bases, J by 2 bases; bases unmatched to a gene: 15. CDR3 length: 18 amino acids, cysteine to phenylalanine. The retained sequence is limited to the CDR3, 54 bases, with the frame set at the first base. In its sample, this clonotype was seen a few times. It has no known antigen specificity. No much larger clonotype is one base removed from it; base qualities were not supplied. Only healthy Caucasian donors were included. The twin cohort consisted of three pairs of female monozygotic twins, all aged about 18 to 30 years. Peripheral blood mononuclear cells were the source from which RNA for the TCR libraries was isolated. These sequences were also reported in another study, on yellow fever vaccine responses in identical twins. From that second study: According to the authors, in identical twins the way T cells responded to vaccination appeared partly convergent and partly personalized. In identical twins, the study followed T cell clones that responded to the vaccine with precision.

The source of this sequence is a woman aged 18-29 years in good health. Material: PBMCs. In this chain, TRBV11-1 is recombined with TRBJ2-5; TRBD2 agrees with 8 junctional bases. CDR3 sequence: CASSSFPIPLADQETQYF. The nucleotide sequence is TGTGCCAGCAGCTCATTCCCCATTCCACTAGCGGATCAAGAGACCCAGTACTTC. The reference TRBV11-1 and TRBJ2-5 proteins fill in what lies around the CDR3, so the full variable domain reads EAEVAQSPRYKITEKSQAVAFWCDPISGHATLYWYRQILGQGPELLVQFQDESVVDDSQLPKDRFSAERLKGVDSTLKIQPAELGDSAMYLCASSSFPIPLADQETQYFGPGTRLLVL.